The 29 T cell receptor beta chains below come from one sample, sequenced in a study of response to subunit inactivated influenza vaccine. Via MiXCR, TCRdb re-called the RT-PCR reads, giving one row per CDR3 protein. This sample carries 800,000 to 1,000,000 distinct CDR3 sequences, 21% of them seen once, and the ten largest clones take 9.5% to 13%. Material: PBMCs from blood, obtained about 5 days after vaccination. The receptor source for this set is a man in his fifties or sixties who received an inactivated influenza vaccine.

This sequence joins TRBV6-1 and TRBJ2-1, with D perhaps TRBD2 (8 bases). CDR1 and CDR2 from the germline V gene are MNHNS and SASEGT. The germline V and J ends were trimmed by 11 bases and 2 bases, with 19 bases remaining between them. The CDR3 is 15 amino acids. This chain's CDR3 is CAADRAGGPYNEQFF. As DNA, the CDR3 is TGTGCCGCAGACAGGGCGGGGGGTCCCTACAATGAGCAGTTCTTC.

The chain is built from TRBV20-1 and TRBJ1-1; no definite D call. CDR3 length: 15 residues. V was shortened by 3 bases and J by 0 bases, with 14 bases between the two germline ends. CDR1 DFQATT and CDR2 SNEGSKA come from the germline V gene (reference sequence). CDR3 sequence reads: CSARVREGLNTEAFF. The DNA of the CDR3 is TGCAGTGCTAGGGTGCGGGAGGGATTGAACACTGAAGCTTTCTTT.

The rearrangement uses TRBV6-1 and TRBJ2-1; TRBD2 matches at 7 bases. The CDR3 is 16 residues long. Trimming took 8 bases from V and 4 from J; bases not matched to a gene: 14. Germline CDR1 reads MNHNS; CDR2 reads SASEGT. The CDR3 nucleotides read TGTGCCAGCCGAAACGCACAGCGGGGCCCTTACAATGAGCAGTTCTTC. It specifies CASRNAQRGPYNEQFF.

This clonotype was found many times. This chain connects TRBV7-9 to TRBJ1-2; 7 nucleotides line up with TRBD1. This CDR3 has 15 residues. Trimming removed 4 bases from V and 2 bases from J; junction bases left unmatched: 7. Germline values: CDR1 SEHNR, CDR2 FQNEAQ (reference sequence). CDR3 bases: TGTGCCAGCAGCTCAACAGGGGATTTGAACTATGGCTACACCTTC. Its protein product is CASSSTGDLNYGYTF.

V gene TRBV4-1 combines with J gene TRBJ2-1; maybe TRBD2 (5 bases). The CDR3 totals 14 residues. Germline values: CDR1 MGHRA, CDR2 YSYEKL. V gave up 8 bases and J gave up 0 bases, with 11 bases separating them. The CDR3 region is CASGSGNSYNEQFF. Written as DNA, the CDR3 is TGCGCCAGCGGGTCCGGGAACTCCTACAATGAGCAGTTCTTC.

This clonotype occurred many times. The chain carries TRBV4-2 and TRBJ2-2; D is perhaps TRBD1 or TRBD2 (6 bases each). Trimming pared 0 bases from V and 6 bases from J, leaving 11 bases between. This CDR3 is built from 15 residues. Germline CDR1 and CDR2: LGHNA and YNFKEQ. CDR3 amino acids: CASSQERRGAGELFF. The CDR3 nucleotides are TGTGCCAGCAGCCAAGAAAGAAGGGGGGCCGGGGAGCTGTTTTTT.

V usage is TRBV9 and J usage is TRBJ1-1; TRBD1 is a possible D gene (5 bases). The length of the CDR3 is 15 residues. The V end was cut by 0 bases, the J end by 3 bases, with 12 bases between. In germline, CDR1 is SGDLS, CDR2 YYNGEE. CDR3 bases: TGTGCCAGCAGCGTAGAAGACAGTGGCCACACTGAAGCTTTCTTT. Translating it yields CASSVEDSGHTEAFF. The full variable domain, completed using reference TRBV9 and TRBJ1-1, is DSGVTQTPKHLITATGQRVTLRCSPRSGDLSVYWYQQSLDQGLQFLIQYYNGEERAKGNILERFSAQQFPDLHSELNLSSLELGDSALYFCASSVEDSGHTEAFFGQGTRLTVV.

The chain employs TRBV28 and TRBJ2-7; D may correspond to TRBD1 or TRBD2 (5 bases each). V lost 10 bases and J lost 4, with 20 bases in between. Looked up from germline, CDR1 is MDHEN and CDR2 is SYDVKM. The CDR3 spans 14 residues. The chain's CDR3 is CATINRGTSYEQYF. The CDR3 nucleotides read TGTGCCACCATAAACCGGGGCACGTCATACGAGCAGTACTTC.

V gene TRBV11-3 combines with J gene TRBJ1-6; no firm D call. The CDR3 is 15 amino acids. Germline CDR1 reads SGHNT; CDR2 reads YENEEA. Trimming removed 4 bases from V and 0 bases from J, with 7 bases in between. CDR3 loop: CASSYPSSYNSPLHF. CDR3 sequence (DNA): TGTGCCAGCAGCTACCCGAGCTCCTATAATTCACCCCTCCACTTT.

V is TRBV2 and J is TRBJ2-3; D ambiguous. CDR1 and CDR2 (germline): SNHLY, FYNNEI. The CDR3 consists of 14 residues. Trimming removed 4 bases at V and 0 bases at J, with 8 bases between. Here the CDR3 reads CASSAISSTDTQYF. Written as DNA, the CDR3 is TGTGCCAGCAGTGCTATTTCTAGCACAGATACGCAGTATTTT.

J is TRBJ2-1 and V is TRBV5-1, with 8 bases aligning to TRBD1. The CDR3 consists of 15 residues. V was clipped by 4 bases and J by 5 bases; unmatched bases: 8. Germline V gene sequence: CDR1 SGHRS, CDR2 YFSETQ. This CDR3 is CASSPGTGPNNEQFF. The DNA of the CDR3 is TGCGCCAGCAGCCCGGGGACAGGCCCCAACAATGAGCAGTTCTTC.

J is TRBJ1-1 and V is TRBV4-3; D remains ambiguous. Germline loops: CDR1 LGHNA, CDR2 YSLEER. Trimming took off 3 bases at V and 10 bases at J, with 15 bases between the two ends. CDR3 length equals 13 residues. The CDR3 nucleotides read TGCGCCAGCAGCCACCGTTCCTATTCGGGAGCTTTCTTT. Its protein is CASSHRSYSGAFF.

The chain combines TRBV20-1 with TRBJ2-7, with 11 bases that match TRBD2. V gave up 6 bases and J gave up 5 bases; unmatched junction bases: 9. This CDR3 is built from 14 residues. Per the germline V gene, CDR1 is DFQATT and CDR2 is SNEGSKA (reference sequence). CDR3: CSAKGLAGFHEQYF. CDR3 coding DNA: TGCAGTGCGAAAGGACTAGCGGGTTTCCACGAGCAGTACTTC.

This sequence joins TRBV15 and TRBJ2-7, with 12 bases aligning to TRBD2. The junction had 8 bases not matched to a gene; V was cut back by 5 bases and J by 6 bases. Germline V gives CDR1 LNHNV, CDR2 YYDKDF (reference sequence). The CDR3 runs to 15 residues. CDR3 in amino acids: CATSQTSGSWGEQYF. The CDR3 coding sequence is TGTGCCACCAGCCAGACTAGCGGGAGTTGGGGCGAGCAGTACTTC.

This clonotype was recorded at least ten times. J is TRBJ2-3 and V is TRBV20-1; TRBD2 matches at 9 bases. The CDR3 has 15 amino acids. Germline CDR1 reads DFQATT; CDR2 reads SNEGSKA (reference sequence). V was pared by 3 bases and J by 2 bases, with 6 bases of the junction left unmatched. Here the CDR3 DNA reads TGCAGTGCTAGTAAGCTAGCGGGAAACACAGATACGCAGTATTTT. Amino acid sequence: CSASKLAGNTDTQYF.

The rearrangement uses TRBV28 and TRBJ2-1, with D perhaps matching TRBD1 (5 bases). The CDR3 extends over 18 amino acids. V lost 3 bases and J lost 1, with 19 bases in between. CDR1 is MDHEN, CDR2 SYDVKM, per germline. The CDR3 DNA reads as TGTGCCAGCAGTTTCGTCTCAAGGGGCGCAGGGTCCTACAATGAGCAGTTCTTC. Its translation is CASSFVSRGAGSYNEQFF.

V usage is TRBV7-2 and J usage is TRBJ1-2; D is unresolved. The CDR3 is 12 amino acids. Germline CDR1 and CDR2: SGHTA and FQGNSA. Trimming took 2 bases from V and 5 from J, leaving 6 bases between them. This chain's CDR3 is CASSLRVYGYTF. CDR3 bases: TGTGCCAGCAGCTTAAGGGTATATGGCTACACCTTC. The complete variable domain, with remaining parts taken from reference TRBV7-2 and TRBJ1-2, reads GAGVSQSPSNKVTEKGKDVELRCDPISGHTALYWYRQSLGQGLEFLIYFQGNSAPDKSGLPSDRFSAERTGGSVSTLTIQRTQQEDSAVYLCASSLRVYGYTFGSGTRLTVV.

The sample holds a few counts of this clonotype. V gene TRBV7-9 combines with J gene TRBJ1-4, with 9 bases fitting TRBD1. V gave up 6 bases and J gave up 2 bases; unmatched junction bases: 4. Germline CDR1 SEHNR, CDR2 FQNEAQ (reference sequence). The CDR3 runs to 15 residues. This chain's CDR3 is CASSRTGDTNEKLFF. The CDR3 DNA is TGTGCCAGCAGTCGGACAGGGGACACTAATGAAAAACTGTTTTTT.

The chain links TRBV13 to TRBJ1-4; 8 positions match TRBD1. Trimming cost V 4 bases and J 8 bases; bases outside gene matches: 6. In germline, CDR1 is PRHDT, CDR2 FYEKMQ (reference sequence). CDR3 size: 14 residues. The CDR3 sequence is CASSSRTGREKLFF. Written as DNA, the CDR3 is TGTGCCAGCAGCTCACGGACAGGGCGAGAAAAACTGTTTTTT. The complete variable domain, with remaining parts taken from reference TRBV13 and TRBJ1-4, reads AAGVIQSPRHLIKEKRETATLKCYPIPRHDTVYWYQQGPGQDPQFLISFYEKMQSDKGSIPDRFSAQQFSDYHSELNMSSLELGDSALYFCASSSRTGREKLFFGSGTQLSVL.

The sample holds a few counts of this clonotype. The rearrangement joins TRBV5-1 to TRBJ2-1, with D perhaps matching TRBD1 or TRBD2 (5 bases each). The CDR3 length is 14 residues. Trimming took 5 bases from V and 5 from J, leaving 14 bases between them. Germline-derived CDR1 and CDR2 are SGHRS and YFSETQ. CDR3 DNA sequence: TGCGCCAGCAGTCGTACAGGAGGTCACAATGAGCAGTTCTTC. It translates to CASSRTGGHNEQFF. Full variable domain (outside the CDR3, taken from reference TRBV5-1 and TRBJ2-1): KAGVTQTPRYLIKTRGQQVTLSCSPISGHRSVSWYQQTPGQGLQFLFEYFSETQRNKGNFPGRFSGRQFSNSRSEMNVSTLELGDSALYLCASSRTGGHNEQFFGPGTRLTVL.

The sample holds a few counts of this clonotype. Written as DNA, the CDR3 is TGCAGTGCTAGGCTGGCGGGACTATACAATGAGCAGTTCTTC. Protein product: CSARLAGLYNEQFF. V is TRBV20-1 and J is TRBJ2-1; 7 bases align to TRBD2. Germline V CDR1 and CDR2: DFQATT, SNEGSKA (reference sequence). V gave up 3 bases and J gave up 4 bases; unmatched junction bases: 6. The CDR3 consists of 14 residues.

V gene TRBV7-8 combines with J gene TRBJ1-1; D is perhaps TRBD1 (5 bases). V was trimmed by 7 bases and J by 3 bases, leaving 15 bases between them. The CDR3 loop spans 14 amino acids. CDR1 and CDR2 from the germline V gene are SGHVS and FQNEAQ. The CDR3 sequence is CASTEGVGDTEAFF. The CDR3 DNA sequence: TGTGCCAGCACCGAAGGGGTAGGGGACACTGAAGCTTTCTTT.

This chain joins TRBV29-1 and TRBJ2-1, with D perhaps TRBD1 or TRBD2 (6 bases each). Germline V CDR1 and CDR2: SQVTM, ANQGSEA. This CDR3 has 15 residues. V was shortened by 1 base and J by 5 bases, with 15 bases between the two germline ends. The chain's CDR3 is CSVEVRGTGDNEQFF. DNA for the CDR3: TGCAGCGTTGAAGTTAGGGGGACGGGAGACAATGAGCAGTTCTTC.

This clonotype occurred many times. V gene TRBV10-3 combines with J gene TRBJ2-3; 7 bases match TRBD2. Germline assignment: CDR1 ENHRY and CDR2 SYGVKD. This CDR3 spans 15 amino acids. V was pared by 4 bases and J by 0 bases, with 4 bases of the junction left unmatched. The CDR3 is CAISGLAASTDTQYF. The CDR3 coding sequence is TGTGCCATCAGTGGGCTAGCGGCTAGCACAGATACGCAGTATTTT.

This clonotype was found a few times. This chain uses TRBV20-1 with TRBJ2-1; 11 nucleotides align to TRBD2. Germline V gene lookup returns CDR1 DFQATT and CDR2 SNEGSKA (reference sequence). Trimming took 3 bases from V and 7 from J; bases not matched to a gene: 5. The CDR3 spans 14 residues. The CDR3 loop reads CSASSGGARNEQFF. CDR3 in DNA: TGCAGTGCTAGTAGCGGGGGGGCCAGGAATGAGCAGTTCTTC.

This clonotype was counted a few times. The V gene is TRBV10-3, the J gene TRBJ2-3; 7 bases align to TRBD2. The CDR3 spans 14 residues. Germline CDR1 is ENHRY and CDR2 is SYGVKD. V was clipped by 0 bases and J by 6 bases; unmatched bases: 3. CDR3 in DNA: TGTGCCATCAGTGAGTCGAGCGGGACGGATACGCAGTATTTT. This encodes CAISESSGTDTQYF.

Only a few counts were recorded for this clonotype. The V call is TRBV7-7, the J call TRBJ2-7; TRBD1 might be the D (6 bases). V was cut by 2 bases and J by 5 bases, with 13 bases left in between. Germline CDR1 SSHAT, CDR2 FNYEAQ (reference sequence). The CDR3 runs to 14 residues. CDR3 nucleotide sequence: TGTGCCAGCAGCTTAAGGGGGTTTAGTGACGAGCAGTACTTC. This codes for CASSLRGFSDEQYF.

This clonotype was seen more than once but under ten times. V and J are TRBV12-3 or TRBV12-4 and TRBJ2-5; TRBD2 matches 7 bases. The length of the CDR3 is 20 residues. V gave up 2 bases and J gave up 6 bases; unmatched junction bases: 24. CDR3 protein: CASSLRGGTTKQLVGKTQYF. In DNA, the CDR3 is TGTGCCAGCAGTTTACGGGGAGGGACTACCAAACAATTAGTAGGGAAGACCCAGTACTTC.

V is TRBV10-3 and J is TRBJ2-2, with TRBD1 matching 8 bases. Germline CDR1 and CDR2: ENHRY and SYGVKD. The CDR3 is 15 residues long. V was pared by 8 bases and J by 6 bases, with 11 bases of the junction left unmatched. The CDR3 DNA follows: TGTGCCATCGGAACGGACAGGGCGAGAGCCGGGGAGCTGTTTTTT. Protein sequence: CAIGTDRARAGELFF.